A single sample is the source of the 31 T cell receptor beta chains below, sequenced in a study of beta chain features in type 1 diabetes. Reverse transcribing all isolated RNA meant expressed TCRB transcripts were sequenced. Sequencing was performed with immunoSEQ multiplex PCR; in TCRdb, only in-frame clones are kept and a portion is missing. This sample has around 250,000 clones, with 25% to 30% found just once. The source material was central memory CD4+ T cells from blood. The receptor set was obtained from a man younger than 45 in good health.

The chain combines TRBV19 with TRBJ2-1; TRBD2 matches at 7 bases. The CDR3 has 16 residues. Looked up from germline, CDR1 is LNHDA and CDR2 is SQIVND (reference sequence). Trimming cost V 4 bases and J 0 bases; bases outside gene matches: 6. CDR3 sequence (DNA): TGTGCCAGTAGTACCCTAGCGGCGACCTCCTACAATGAGCAGTTCTTC. It translates to CASSTLAATSYNEQFF.

This chain joins TRBV30 and TRBJ2-2; possibly TRBD1 for D (5 bases). Trimming shortened V by 3 bases and J by 0 bases, and 14 bases separated the two germline ends. Germline CDR1 GTSNPN, CDR2 SVGIG (reference sequence). The CDR3 spans 16 residues. CDR3 protein: CAWRLGWGPNTGELFF. The CDR3 DNA sequence: TGTGCCTGGAGGTTGGGTTGGGGCCCGAACACCGGGGAGCTGTTTTTT.

In this sample, this clone turned up a few times. The V call is TRBV15, the J call TRBJ2-5, with D perhaps matching TRBD1 (6 bases). The CDR3 totals 14 residues. From germline, CDR1 is LNHNV and CDR2 YYDKDF (reference sequence). V lost 5 bases and J lost 2, with 12 bases in between. CDR3 bases: TGTGCCACCAGCCCCCGGACAGCTCAAGAGACCCAGTACTTC. Translating it yields CATSPRTAQETQYF.

The table lists this clone with a few counts. The chain couples TRBV10-2 to TRBJ1-1; D ambiguous. The CDR3 totals 13 residues. V lost 5 bases and J 1 base, leaving 8 bases between the germline ends. The germline CDR1 and CDR2 sequences are WSHSY and SAAADI. The CDR3 DNA follows: TGCGCCAGCAGTCCCCAAGGGAACACTGAAGCTTTCTTT. Protein sequence: CASSPQGNTEAFF.

This clone was seen a handful of times. V and J are TRBV30 and TRBJ2-1; D might be TRBD2 (5 bases). CDR3 size: 13 residues. The V and J ends lost 8 bases and 4 bases respectively, with 15 bases between them. The germline CDR1 and CDR2 sequences are GTSNPN and SVGIG (reference sequence). The CDR3 DNA is TGTGCCAGAACGGGGAACAATTACAATGAGCAGTTCTTC. This gives the protein CARTGNNYNEQFF.

The rearrangement joins TRBV19 to TRBJ1-4; TRBD1 matches at 7 bases. Germline lookup yields CDR1 LNHDA and CDR2 SQIVND (reference sequence). V gave up 5 bases and J gave up 4 bases; unmatched junction bases: 10. This CDR3 has 16 residues. The CDR3: CASSPRGTEHNEKLFF. Written as DNA, the CDR3 is TGTGCCAGTAGTCCCCGGGGGACAGAACATAATGAAAAACTGTTTTTT.

The chain couples TRBV7-8 to TRBJ1-3, with TRBD1 matching over 7 bases. V lost 5 bases to trimming and J lost 8 bases; unmatched junction nucleotides: 9. This CDR3 is 14 amino acids long. CDR1 SGHVS and CDR2 FQNEAQ come from the germline V gene. For the CDR3, the DNA is TGTGCCAGCAGCCCACAGGGGCGGGTGGACACCATATATTTT. The encoded protein is CASSPQGRVDTIYF.

The rearrangement joins TRBV5-6 to TRBJ1-2, with D unresolved. The CDR3 length is 14 residues. Trimming pared 0 bases from V and 1 base from J, leaving 7 bases between. In germline, CDR1 is SGHDT, CDR2 YYEEEE. CDR3 sequence: CASSLGFSNYGYTF. CDR3 coding DNA: TGTGCCAGCAGCTTGGGGTTCAGTAACTATGGCTACACCTTC.

The V gene is TRBV28, the J gene TRBJ1-2, with 8 bases that match TRBD1. The CDR3 spans 11 residues. Germline values: CDR1 MDHEN, CDR2 SYDVKM. J was trimmed by 8 bases and V by 8 bases; bases with no gene match: 4. The CDR3 DNA reads TGTGCCAGCGGGACAGGATGGGGCTACACCTTC. Its protein product is CASGTGWGYTF.

In this sample, this clone turned up a few times. V gene TRBV4-3 combines with J gene TRBJ2-7; D is undetermined. The CDR3 loop spans 13 amino acids. V gave up 6 bases and J gave up 9 bases, with 18 bases separating them. Germline CDR1 LGHNA, CDR2 YSLEER. This CDR3 reads CASSARERAGQYF. Written as DNA, the CDR3 is TGCGCCAGCAGTGCTAGGGAAAGGGCAGGGCAGTACTTC.

The gene calls are TRBV7-2 and TRBJ2-2; the D is unclear. V gave up 5 bases and J gave up 8 bases, with 9 bases separating them. The length of the CDR3 is 12 residues. Germline V gene data show CDR1 as SGHTA and CDR2 as FQGNSA. CDR3 sequence reads: CASSPLWGELFF. CDR3 nucleotide sequence: TGTGCCAGCAGCCCCCTCTGGGGGGAGCTGTTTTTT.

This clone was seen only a few times. The V and J genes are TRBV5-1 and TRBJ2-5, with D uncertain. This CDR3 region has 14 residues. The germline V gene has CDR1 SGHRS and CDR2 YFSETQ. V shed 0 bases and J shed 4 bases, with 10 bases lying between them. As DNA, the CDR3 is TGCGCCAGCAGCTTGGCAAGTGCAGTAGAGACCCAGTACTTC. Residues: CASSLASAVETQYF.

The chain has TRBV9 and TRBJ2-3; 7 bases map to TRBD1. The CDR3 has 15 residues. Germline lookup yields CDR1 SGDLS and CDR2 YYNGEE. Losses at the gene ends were 0 bases for V and 1 base for J; bases not matched to a gene: 2. CDR3 DNA sequence: TGTGCCAGCAGCGTAGATGACAGGGGCACAGATACGCAGTATTTT. Translating it yields CASSVDDRGTDTQYF. Drawing the rest from reference TRBV9 and TRBJ2-3, the complete variable domain is DSGVTQTPKHLITATGQRVTLRCSPRSGDLSVYWYQQSLDQGLQFLIQYYNGEERAKGNILERFSAQQFPDLHSELNLSSLELGDSALYFCASSVDDRGTDTQYFGPGTRLTVL.

The gene calls are TRBV29-1 and TRBJ2-1; no definite D call. This CDR3 is 12 amino acids long. From germline, CDR1 is SQVTM and CDR2 ANQGSEA. V was shortened by 6 bases and J by 7 bases, with 13 bases between the two germline ends. DNA of the CDR3: TGCAGCGTAATGTCTAGGGTAAATGAGCAGTTCTTC. Residues: CSVMSRVNEQFF.

The CDR3 is CASSLSGTEAFF. The CDR3 nucleotides are TGTGCCAGCAGCCTGTCGGGCACTGAAGCTTTCTTT. The chain links TRBV7-8 to TRBJ1-1; D is uncertain. Germline V CDR1 and CDR2: SGHVS, FQNEAQ. This CDR3 comprises 12 residues. Trimming removed 5 bases from V and 4 bases from J, with 8 bases in between.

There are a few counts of this clone. The chain combines TRBV6-1 with TRBJ2-5; 14 nucleotides match TRBD2. The CDR3 is 16 residues long. J gave up 5 bases and V 4 bases, and 6 bases lay outside the gene matches. CDR1 MNHNS and CDR2 SASEGT come from the germline V gene. CDR3 region: CASSARTSGGKETQYF. The CDR3 DNA follows: TGTGCCAGCAGTGCACGGACTAGCGGGGGGAAGGAGACCCAGTACTTC.

The CDR3 region has the DNA TGTGCCAGCACTATCAGAGGAGGAGTGACTAGCGGGAGCTACGAGCAGTACTTC. This sequence encodes CASTIRGGVTSGSYEQYF. This chain uses TRBV19 with TRBJ2-7, with TRBD2 matching 12 bases. Germline V lookup: CDR1 LNHDA, CDR2 SQIVND (reference sequence). CDR3 length: 18 residues. The V gene end was trimmed by 9 bases and the J gene end by 3 bases; junction bases not matched to a gene: 18.

Only a few counts were recorded for this clone. The V call is TRBV2, the J call TRBJ2-1, with 12 bases fitting TRBD2. This CDR3 comprises 16 residues. J lost 2 bases, V lost 2 bases, and 1 base had no gene match. Germline CDR1 and CDR2: SNHLY and FYNNEI. The CDR3 DNA sequence: TGTGCCAGCAGTGAACTAGCGGGAGGGCCCTACAATGAGCAGTTCTTC. Its translation: CASSELAGGPYNEQFF.

This clone was detected a few times. The chain couples TRBV10-3 to TRBJ2-1; either TRBD1 or TRBD2 may fit D (5 bases each). CDR1 is ENHRY, CDR2 SYGVKD, per germline. V dropped 4 bases and J dropped 9 bases, with 10 bases sitting between them. The CDR3 is 12 residues long. The CDR3 protein is CAISGGISEQFF. CDR3 coding DNA: TGTGCCATCAGTGGGGGGATTTCTGAGCAGTTCTTC.

This clone was seen only a few times. The chain is built from TRBV2 and TRBJ2-1; TRBD2 matches 11 bases. V dropped 4 bases and J dropped 8; count of bases not matched to a gene: 1. This CDR3 contains 13 residues. The germline CDR1 and CDR2 sequences are SNHLY and FYNNEI. CDR3 bases: TGTGCCAGCAGTGGGACTAGCGGGCATGAGCAGTTCTTC. It specifies CASSGTSGHEQFF.

In its sample, this clone was seen a few times. The genes are TRBV5-6 and TRBJ2-6, with 7 positions matching TRBD1. CDR3 length equals 16 residues. Trimming removed 3 bases from V and 4 bases from J; junction bases left unmatched: 7. The germline gives CDR1 SGHDT, CDR2 YYEEEE. CDR3 sequence (DNA): TGTGCCAGCAGCTATACGACAGGGTTAGGGGCCAACGTCCTGACTTTC. Translated, it gives CASSYTTGLGANVLTF.

This clone was counted a few times. The genes are TRBV5-1 and TRBJ2-2; D unresolved. This CDR3 comprises 14 residues. Trimming cost V 0 bases and J 1 base, with 4 bases left between them. The germline gives CDR1 SGHRS, CDR2 YFSETQ. CDR3 in DNA: TGCGCCAGCAGCTTGGGGTGGAACACCGGGGAGCTGTTTTTT. As protein: CASSLGWNTGELFF.

The chain joins TRBV16 to TRBJ2-1, with a weak D call TRBD1 (5 bases). The CDR3 runs to 13 residues. V lost 4 bases and J lost 14, with 18 bases in between. CDR1 and CDR2 (germline): KGHSY, FQNENV. The CDR3 DNA is TGTGCCAGCAGCCCGGCAGTTAGGGGCCAAGAGTTCTTC. This translates into CASSPAVRGQEFF.

This clone has just a few counts. This chain joins TRBV4-1 and TRBJ2-1, with 10 bases aligning to TRBD2. V dropped 2 bases and J dropped 9; count of bases not matched to a gene: 13. Germline V gene lookup returns CDR1 MGHRA and CDR2 YSYEKL. This CDR3 has 17 amino acids. The CDR3 loop is CASSQSGSNSGRREQFF. DNA of the CDR3: TGCGCCAGCAGCCAATCGGGGTCAAATAGCGGGAGGCGTGAGCAGTTCTTC.

This chain uses TRBV28 with TRBJ1-5; 7 bases map to TRBD1. J was trimmed by 6 bases and V by 8 bases; bases with no gene match: 4. The germline gives CDR1 MDHEN, CDR2 SYDVKM. The CDR3 extends over 12 amino acids. The CDR3 bases are TGTGCCAGCGCCCAGGGGGTTCAGCCCCAGCATTTT. Its translation: CASAQGVQPQHF.

This chain joins TRBV18 and TRBJ2-5; D uncertain. V lost 2 bases to trimming and J lost 4 bases, with 8 bases between them. Germline V gene sequence: CDR1 KGHSH, CDR2 LQKENI. There are 13 residues in the CDR3. CDR3 amino acids: CASSPLVPETQYF. The CDR3 DNA is TGTGCCAGCTCACCATTGGTTCCAGAGACCCAGTACTTC.

This chain uses TRBV15 with TRBJ2-1, with D uncertain. The V gene's germline CDR1 is LNHNV and CDR2 YYDKDF (reference sequence). The CDR3 consists of 16 residues. Trimming pared 5 bases from V and 0 bases from J, leaving 14 bases between. In DNA form, the CDR3 reads TGTGCCACCAGCGGGCTGGTTCCAAGCTCCTACAATGAGCAGTTCTTC. It yields the protein CATSGLVPSSYNEQFF.

The chain joins TRBV2 to TRBJ2-1, with a tentative D call TRBD1 (5 bases). This CDR3 has 13 amino acids. Germline CDR1 and CDR2: SNHLY and FYNNEI. V was clipped by 6 bases and J by 10 bases, with 16 bases between them. The CDR3 coding sequence is TGTGCCAGCAGCGTCTCCGCTCCAGGGGAGCAGTTCTTC. Amino acid sequence: CASSVSAPGEQFF.

The chain has TRBV7-2 and TRBJ1-5; TRBD1 is a possible D gene (5 bases). Trimming stripped 3 bases from V and 0 bases from J, with 9 bases between. The CDR3 is 15 residues long. Germline V gene sequence: CDR1 SGHTA, CDR2 FQGNSA. CDR3 DNA sequence: TGTGCCAGCAGCTTTGGGGCTTATAGCAATCAGCCCCAGCATTTT. Translation: CASSFGAYSNQPQHF.

This clone came up a few times. The chain joins TRBV6-6 to TRBJ2-7; D may be TRBD1 (6 bases). Germline V gene lookup returns CDR1 MNHNY and CDR2 SVGAGI (reference sequence). There are 15 residues in the CDR3. V lost 0 bases to trimming and J lost 1 base, with 10 bases between them. The CDR3 loop reads CASSYSEDSSYEQYF. CDR3 bases: TGTGCCAGCAGTTACTCAGAGGACAGTTCCTACGAGCAGTACTTC.

The V gene is TRBV7-9, the J gene TRBJ2-1, with D possibly matching TRBD1 (5 bases). CDR1 is SEHNR, CDR2 FQNEAQ, per germline (reference sequence). Between the trimmed V and J ends, which lost 5 bases and 6 bases, there was a span of 14 bases. This CDR3 is 14 amino acids long. CDR3 sequence (DNA): TGTGCCAGCAGCCACGTCGATAGGGGCAATGAGCAGTTCTTC. This codes for CASSHVDRGNEQFF.